Described below is a single T cell receptor beta chain sequence and its context. As handled by the study authors: Reference gene primer amplification yielded estimated nucleated cell counts. Generated by immunoSEQ multiplex PCR, the TCRdb table keeps only in-frame clones and is missing some. The DNA was the basis for D and trimming; V, J and clone size are from that table. The table shows 380,000 or so clones, with 81% occurring only once. This specimen comes from a study of blood T cell repertoires in COVID-19. Whole-study context: COVID-19 samples, acute and convalescent, were from the United States, Italy and Spain. The cDNA or gDNA used as material had been derived from T cells, B-cell-depleted T cells, or PBMCs.

The sample consisted of peripheral blood. The TCR was taken from a human donor with acute or convalescent COVID-19. The donor label of this sample is uncertain.

Here the CDR3 reads CASSLDPQGDEAFF. For the CDR3, the DNA is TGTGCCAGCAGCTTGGACCCACAGGGTGATGAAGCTTTCTTT. The chain couples TRBV5-6 to TRBJ1-1, with D perhaps TRBD1 (6 bases). CDR1 SGHDT and CDR2 YYEEEE come from the germline V gene. Trimming removed 0 bases at V and 7 bases at J, with 13 bases between. The CDR3 consists of 14 residues.